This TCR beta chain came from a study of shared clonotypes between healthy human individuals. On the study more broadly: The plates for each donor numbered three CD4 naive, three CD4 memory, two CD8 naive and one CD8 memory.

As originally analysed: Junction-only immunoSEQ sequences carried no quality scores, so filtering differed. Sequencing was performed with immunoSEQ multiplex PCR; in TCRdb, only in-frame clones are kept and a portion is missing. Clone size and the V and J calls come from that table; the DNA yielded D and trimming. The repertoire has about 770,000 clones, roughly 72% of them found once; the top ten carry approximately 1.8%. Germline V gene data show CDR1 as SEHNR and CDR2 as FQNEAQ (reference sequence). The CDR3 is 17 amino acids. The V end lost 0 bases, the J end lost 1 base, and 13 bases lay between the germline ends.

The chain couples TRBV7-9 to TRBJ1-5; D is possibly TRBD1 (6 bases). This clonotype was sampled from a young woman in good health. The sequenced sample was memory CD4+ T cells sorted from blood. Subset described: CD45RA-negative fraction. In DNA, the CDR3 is TGTGCCAGCAGCTTAGCGGGGGCCAAAGGGAGCAATCAGCCCCAGCATTTT. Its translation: CASSLAGAKGSNQPQHF.